This passage covers 16 T cell receptor beta chains from one sample sequenced in a study of T cell changes during pregnancy in multiple sclerosis. The repertoire was sequenced with immunoSEQ multiplex PCR; TCRdb's copy has only in-frame clones and lacks some. The data hold some 21,000 clones, with over 80% observed a single time. Material: CD8+ T cells from peripheral blood mononuclear cells, obtained in the first trimester of pregnancy. Receptors were obtained from a female donor in good health, enrolled as a control in a pregnancy study.

The chain has TRBV27 and TRBJ1-2, with D unresolved. V lost 4 bases, J lost 5 bases, and 20 bases lay in between. Germline V gene lookup returns CDR1 MNHEY and CDR2 SMNVEV (reference sequence). This CDR3 comprises 16 residues. CDR3 sequence: CASSWAAEAYTYGYTF. DNA of the CDR3: TGTGCCAGCAGTTGGGCGGCGGAGGCCTATACGTATGGCTACACCTTC.

This chain links TRBV10-3 with TRBJ2-7; 10 bases agree with TRBD1. V dropped 0 bases and J dropped 3; count of bases not matched to a gene: 2. Germline CDR1 reads ENHRY; CDR2 reads SYGVKD. The CDR3 is made up of 15 amino acids. The CDR3 loop is CAISESTGGYYEQYF. As DNA, the CDR3 is TGTGCCATCAGTGAGTCGACAGGGGGCTACTACGAGCAGTACTTC.

This clone appeared once. V is TRBV27 and J is TRBJ2-3, with D maybe TRBD1 (5 bases). This CDR3 comprises 18 residues. V was pared by 0 bases and J by 5 bases, with 21 bases between. The germline V gene has CDR1 MNHEY and CDR2 SMNVEV (reference sequence). CDR3 in amino acids: CASSLSSQGRSEVDTQYF. DNA of the CDR3: TGTGCCAGCAGTTTATCTTCTCAGGGTAGGAGCGAAGTAGATACGCAGTATTTT.

The V call is TRBV6-5, the J call TRBJ1-1, with D unclear. CDR3 size: 13 residues. Trimming removed 0 bases at V and 7 bases at J, with 9 bases between. The germline CDR1 and CDR2 sequences are MNHEY and SVGAGI. The CDR3 coding sequence is TGTGCCAGCAGTTACTCTGGGAGCCTTGAAGCTTTCTTT. This encodes CASSYSGSLEAFF.

J is TRBJ1-2 and V is TRBV19; 7 nucleotides line up with TRBD1. The CDR3 consists of 15 residues. Germline values: CDR1 LNHDA, CDR2 SQIVND (reference sequence). Trimming cost V 6 bases and J 7 bases; bases outside gene matches: 14. In DNA, the CDR3 is TGTGCCAGTAGGTACAGGGGAGAAGAGGTGGGTGGCTACACCTTC. Protein sequence: CASRYRGEEVGGYTF. The complete variable domain, with remaining parts taken from reference TRBV19 and TRBJ1-2, reads DGGITQSPKYLFRKEGQNVTLSCEQNLNHDAMYWYRQDPGQGLRLIYYSQIVNDFQKGDIAEGYSVSREKKESFPLTVTSAQKNPTAFYLCASRYRGEEVGGYTFGSGTRLTVV.

CDR3 residues: CASSVVSNEQFF. The CDR3 DNA sequence: TGTGCCAGCAGCGTAGTATCCAATGAGCAGTTCTTC. The chain is built from TRBV9 and TRBJ2-1; unclear D gene. The germline V gene encodes CDR1 SGDLS and CDR2 YYNGEE. V dropped 0 bases and J dropped 6 bases, with 4 bases sitting between them. The CDR3 sequence is 12 residues long.

This chain connects TRBV5-1 to TRBJ2-3; 10 nucleotides line up with TRBD2. V was clipped by 0 bases and J by 6 bases; unmatched bases: 7. CDR1 and CDR2 from the germline V gene are SGHRS and YFSETQ. There are 16 residues in the CDR3. CDR3 nucleotide sequence: TGCGCCAGCAGCTTGGGCCTAGCGGGAGCTAGGGATACGCAGTATTTT. It codes for CASSLGLAGARDTQYF.

The chain combines TRBV30 with TRBJ2-7; maybe TRBD2 (5 bases). V was trimmed by 0 bases and J by 7 bases, leaving 10 bases between them. Germline values: CDR1 GTSNPN, CDR2 SVGIG (reference sequence). This CDR3 has 12 amino acids. This CDR3 reads CAWSVIEREQYF. The CDR3 DNA sequence: TGTGCCTGGAGTGTCATAGAGCGGGAGCAGTACTTC. Drawing the rest from reference TRBV30 and TRBJ2-7, the complete variable domain is SQTIHQWPATLVQPVGSPLSLECTVEGTSNPNLYWYRQAAGRGLQLLFYSVGIGQISSEVPQNLSASRPQDRQFILSSKKLLLSDSGFYLCAWSVIEREQYFGPGTRLTVT.

The J gene is TRBJ2-7, the V gene TRBV7-8; no clear D gene. Trimming left V 4 bases short and J 0 bases short, with 7 bases between. Looked up from germline, CDR1 is SGHVS and CDR2 is FQNEAQ. The CDR3 loop spans 13 amino acids. Here the CDR3 DNA reads TGTGCCAGCAGCTACACAAGCTCCTACGAGCAGTACTTC. This encodes CASSYTSSYEQYF.

With regard to this clone: Germline and junction disagree at one end, which may indicate a read error. The chain employs TRBV6-1 and TRBJ2-2; tentatively, D is TRBD2 (5 bases). Germline V CDR1 and CDR2: MNHNS, SASEGT. There are 14 residues in the CDR3. This chain's CDR3 is CASSEVGETGELFF. DNA of the CDR3: TGTGCCAGCAGCGAAGTTGGGGAGACCGGGGAGCTGTTTTTT.

The chain uses TRBV20-1 and TRBJ1-2; no clear D gene. V was cut by 3 bases and J by 8 bases, with 10 bases left in between. Germline loops: CDR1 DFQATT, CDR2 SNEGSKA (reference sequence). This CDR3 region has 11 residues. The CDR3 nucleotides are TGCAGTGCTAGGTGGCTCGAAGGCTACACCTTC. Protein product: CSARWLEGYTF.

About this clone itself: The junction shows a germline mismatch at one end, possibly a read error. The CDR3 coding sequence is TGTGCTAGCAGCCCCCGTCTAGCGGGAATTAATGAGCAGTTCTTC. Amino acids: CASSPRLAGINEQFF. The rearrangement uses TRBV7-7 and TRBJ2-1, with TRBD2 identical over 9 bases. The CDR3 loop spans 15 amino acids. Per the germline V gene, CDR1 is SSHAT and CDR2 is FNYEAQ (reference sequence).

The CDR3 loop reads CASRRGGAGQPQHF. The CDR3 DNA is TGTGCCAGCAGGAGGGGGGGCGCGGGTCAGCCCCAGCATTTT. The chain has TRBV28 and TRBJ1-5, with TRBD1 as a possible D gene (6 bases). CDR1 is MDHEN, CDR2 SYDVKM, per germline. The CDR3 consists of 14 residues. V lost 6 bases to trimming and J lost 6 bases, with 15 bases between them.

This clone was seen a few times. A read error may explain this, as a much larger clone is one base away. The same CDR3 arises from other DNA sequences in this sample as well. The rearrangement uses TRBV11-2 and TRBJ2-2; D ambiguous. Germline V CDR1 and CDR2: SGHAT, FQNNGV. V lost 6 bases and J lost 2, with 4 bases in between. The CDR3 runs to 12 residues. CDR3 bases: TGTGCCAGCAGTCATAACACCGGGGAGCTGTTTTTT. Translation gives CASSHNTGELFF.

DNA for the CDR3: TGCGCCAGCAGCTTGGCCGCCGGGGGGGAAGGCTACACCTTC. This gives the protein CASSLAAGGEGYTF. The J gene is TRBJ1-2, the V gene TRBV5-1, with D possibly matching TRBD1 (5 bases). The CDR3 sequence is 14 residues long. The V end was cut by 0 bases, the J end by 8 bases, with 14 bases between. CDR1 and CDR2 from the germline V gene are SGHRS and YFSETQ.

The gene calls are TRBV28 and TRBJ2-5; D possibly corresponds to TRBD2 (6 bases). Trimming took 2 bases from V and 5 from J, leaving 15 bases between them. The germline gives CDR1 MDHEN, CDR2 SYDVKM. The CDR3 runs to 15 residues. The DNA of the CDR3 is TGTGCCAGCAGTTTAGAGGAGGGTTTTGGGGAGACCCAGTACTTC. Amino acids: CASSLEEGFGETQYF.